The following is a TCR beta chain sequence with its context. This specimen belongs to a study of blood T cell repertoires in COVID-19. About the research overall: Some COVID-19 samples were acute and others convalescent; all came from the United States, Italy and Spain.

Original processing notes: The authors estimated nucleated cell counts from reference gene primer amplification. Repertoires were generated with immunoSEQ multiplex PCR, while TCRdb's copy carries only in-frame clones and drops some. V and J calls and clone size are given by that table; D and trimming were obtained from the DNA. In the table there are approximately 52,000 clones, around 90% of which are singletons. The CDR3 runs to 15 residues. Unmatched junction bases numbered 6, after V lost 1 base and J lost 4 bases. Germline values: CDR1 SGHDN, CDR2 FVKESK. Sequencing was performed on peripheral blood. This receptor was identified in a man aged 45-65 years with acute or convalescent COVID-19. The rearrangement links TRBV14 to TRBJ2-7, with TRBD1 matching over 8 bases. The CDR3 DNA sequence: TGTGCCAGCAGCCAAGTATCAGGGGGCTTGTACGAGCAGTACTTC. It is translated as CASSQVSGGLYEQYF.